This T cell receptor beta chain was obtained from a study of CD8 T cells in ankylosing spondylitis. As for this clonotype: The target antigen is unknown.

The CDR3 sequence is 14 residues long. CDR1 and CDR2 (germline): ENHRY, SYGVKD. V was trimmed by 5 bases and J by 2 bases, leaving 12 bases between them. Points from the study as a whole: Within peripheral blood, clones linked to disease were CD8+ and relatively rare. Both synovial fluid and blood in reactive arthritis had previously been reported to carry some motif variants.

From the 5' RACE reads, TCRdb called clonotypes with MiXCR, one entry per CDR3 protein. The data show some 340,000 distinct CDR3 sequences, roughly 14% seen once. This TCR was recovered from a male donor with ankylosing spondylitis or in good health (not recorded which). Sequencing was done on a sample of blood, either unsorted or a sorted T cell fraction (not recorded which). The chain joins TRBV10-3 to TRBJ1-2, with a weak D call TRBD1 (6 bases). Here the CDR3 DNA reads TGTGCCATCAGTCCGACAGGCTTGAACTATGGCTACACCTTC. Protein: CAISPTGLNYGYTF.